Each of the 20 T cell receptor beta chains below was sequenced from the same sample in a study of blood T cells in healthy people across ages. A second PCR of about 7 to 11 cycles used a sample-barcoded 5' primer and a J-beta primer mix. MiXCR, applied by TCRdb to the 5' RACE reads, yields one record per CDR3 protein. This table has more than 650,000 distinct CDR3 sequences, 22% appearing once. The sequencing input was blood. All receptors derive from a man between 65 and 85 years old in good health.

This clonotype has only a few counts. The junction does not match germline at one end; this may be a read error. V is TRBV18 and J is TRBJ2-1, with D unresolved. Germline CDR1 reads KGHSH; CDR2 reads LQKENI. There are 15 residues in the CDR3. CDR3 sequence reads: CANSPLFSNYNEQFF. The CDR3 nucleotides read TGTGCCAACTCACCACTGTTCTCAAACTACAATGAGCAGTTCTTC.

The rearrangement joins TRBV12-3 or TRBV12-4 to TRBJ2-2, with 14 bases aligning to TRBD2. V was pared by 6 bases and J by 2 bases, with 8 bases of the junction left unmatched. This CDR3 spans 18 amino acids. DNA of the CDR3: TGTGCCAGCAGGGTGACTAGCGGGAGGGCCCCTAACACCGGGGAGCTGTTTTTT. Translated, it gives CASRVTSGRAPNTGELFF.

This clonotype showed up just a few times. The V and J genes are TRBV28 and TRBJ2-1; D tentatively reads TRBD1 or TRBD2 (6 bases each). Germline V gene lookup returns CDR1 MDHEN and CDR2 SYDVKM. Between the trimmed V and J ends, which lost 11 bases and 7 bases, there was a span of 15 bases. The CDR3 runs 12 residues. The CDR3 reads CALGGRGNEQFF. In DNA, the CDR3 is TGTGCCCTTGGGGGCCGGGGGAATGAGCAGTTCTTC.

This clonotype was counted between two and nine times. The chain couples TRBV29-1 to TRBJ1-1; 10 bases match TRBD1. V lost 3 bases, J lost 6 bases, and 10 bases stayed unmatched. CDR1 is SQVTM, CDR2 ANQGSEA, per germline. The CDR3 has 15 residues. The CDR3 coding sequence is TGCAGCGTTGATCGTTCTGGGACAGGGGTTGCTGAAGCTTTCTTT. Translated: CSVDRSGTGVAEAFF.

This clonotype was seen a few times. The junction departs from the called germline gene at one end, perhaps through a read error. The chain couples TRBV14 to TRBJ2-2; D gene uncertain. The CDR3 covers 13 residues. In germline, CDR1 is SGHDN, CDR2 FVKESK. The CDR3 spells CAGSQSLTGELFF. In DNA, the CDR3 is TGTGCCGGCAGCCAATCACTCACCGGGGAGCTGTTTTTT.

The CDR3: CATSDPRPFPGELFF. CDR3 coding DNA: TGTGCCACCAGTGATCCCCGTCCATTCCCCGGGGAGCTGTTTTTT. This rearrangement joins TRBV24-1 to TRBJ2-2; unclear D gene. This CDR3 contains 15 residues. The ends were cut back, 3 bases at V and 6 bases at J, with 13 bases in the middle. Germline V gives CDR1 KGHDR, CDR2 SFDVKD.

V usage is TRBV20-1 and J usage is TRBJ1-5; D is unclear. V lost 3 bases, J lost 11 bases, and 14 bases lay in between. CDR3 length: 12 amino acids. In germline, CDR1 is DFQATT, CDR2 SNEGSKA (reference sequence). The CDR3 DNA is TGCAGTGCTAGGTCCGCGGGGTCAGCCCAGCATTTT. Translated, it gives CSARSAGSAQHF.

This rearrangement joins TRBV14 to TRBJ2-5; 9 nucleotides agree with TRBD2. The DNA matches TRBJ2-1 better at its end, which makes the J call doubtful. Germline CDR1 and CDR2: SGHDN and FVKESK. This CDR3 has 15 residues. The DNA for the CDR3 is TGTGCCAGCAGCCAAAGGCTAGCGGGGAACAATGAGCAGTTCTTC. Translation: CASSQRLAGNNEQFF.

The sample holds many counts of this clonotype. This chain joins TRBV29-1 and TRBJ2-1, with D tentatively TRBD2 (5 bases). The CDR3 has 12 amino acids. Looked up from germline, CDR1 is SQVTM and CDR2 is ANQGSEA. The V end lost 6 bases, the J end lost 9 bases, and 15 bases lay between the germline ends. The CDR3 bases are TGCAGCGTCTCCCAGTGGGCGGGTGAGCAGTTCTTC. It is translated as CSVSQWAGEQFF.

This clonotype appeared a few times. V gene TRBV3-1 combines with J gene TRBJ1-4; D not resolved. Trimming took 3 bases from V and 0 from J, leaving 8 bases between them. Germline CDR1 LGHDT, CDR2 YNNKEL (reference sequence). This CDR3 is built from 15 residues. CDR3 in DNA: TGTGCCAGCAGCCAGAATCCTGCAACTAATGAAAAACTGTTTTTT. Its translation: CASSQNPATNEKLFF.

This clonotype appeared a single time. The J gene is TRBJ1-2, the V gene TRBV7-9; D ambiguous. Per the germline V gene, CDR1 is SEHNR and CDR2 is FQNEAQ (reference sequence). V lost 3 bases to trimming and J lost 6 bases, with 11 bases between them. The CDR3 runs to 13 residues. The CDR3 reads CASSFDGNHGYTF. The CDR3 region has the DNA TGTGCCAGCAGCTTCGACGGAAACCATGGCTACACCTTC.

Only a few counts were recorded for this clonotype. The V call is TRBV29-1, the J call TRBJ1-2, with D unresolved. Germline values: CDR1 SQVTM, CDR2 ANQGSEA. The V end lost 4 bases, the J end lost 0 bases, and 3 bases lay between the germline ends. This CDR3 is built from 11 residues. This chain's CDR3 is CSVVTNYGYTF. CDR3 nucleotide sequence: TGCAGCGTTGTTACTAACTATGGCTACACCTTC.

The chain combines TRBV4-3 with TRBJ2-3; D gene ambiguous. Trimming stripped 0 bases from V and 7 bases from J, with 11 bases between. The CDR3 has 14 residues. Germline loops: CDR1 LGHNA, CDR2 YSLEER. CDR3 in amino acids: CASSQDSSRNTQYF. As DNA, the CDR3 is TGCGCCAGCAGCCAAGATTCTAGTAGAAATACGCAGTATTTT.

This clonotype was detected a few times. This chain links TRBV27 with TRBJ1-4, with TRBD1 matching over 8 bases. This CDR3 is built from 15 residues. V gave up 6 bases and J gave up 7 bases; unmatched junction bases: 10. CDR1 is MNHEY and CDR2 is SMNVEV in the germline V gene (reference sequence). The CDR3 nucleotides read TGTGCCAGCAGGCCCCTGACAGGGGCGTTTGAAAAACTGTTTTTT. As protein: CASRPLTGAFEKLFF.

The chain uses TRBV3-1 and TRBJ1-2; D is uncertain. There are 14 residues in the CDR3. In germline, CDR1 is LGHDT, CDR2 YNNKEL (reference sequence). V lost 1 base, J lost 4 bases, and 10 bases lay in between. CDR3 amino acids: CASSQVEGGYGYTF. The CDR3 coding sequence is TGTGCCAGCAGCCAAGTAGAGGGTGGCTATGGCTACACCTTC.

Concerning this clonotype itself: Relative to the germline gene, one junction end is altered; a read error may explain this. The rearrangement links TRBV12-3 or TRBV12-4 to TRBJ2-3; D may be TRBD1 or TRBD2 (5 bases each). The CDR3 has 14 amino acids. CDR3 region: CTSSSRGGTDTQYF. The CDR3 region has the DNA TGTACCAGCAGTTCTAGAGGGGGCACAGATACGCAGTATTTT.

This clonotype showed up just a few times. The chain joins TRBV7-2 to TRBJ2-5; no clear D. The J call may be wrong; the DNA end is better matched by TRBJ2-1. CDR1 SGHTA and CDR2 FQGNSA come from the germline V gene. The CDR3 totals 15 residues. The CDR3 nucleotides read TGTGCCAGCAGCTTAGCCGTTAGTTACTTGGGTGAGCAGTTCTTC. Translation: CASSLAVSYLGEQFF.

The V and J genes are TRBV3-1 and TRBJ2-5, with 8 bases identical to TRBD1. The CDR3 has 15 amino acids. The junction had 6 bases not matched to a gene; V was cut back by 4 bases and J by 2 bases. Germline V CDR1 and CDR2: LGHDT, YNNKEL (reference sequence). The CDR3 here is CASSPGGWGQETQYF. DNA for the CDR3: TGTGCCAGCAGCCCAGGGGGCTGGGGGCAAGAGACCCAGTACTTC.

The chain uses TRBV10-3 and TRBJ2-7; 8 bases map to TRBD1. The CDR3 has 15 residues. J was trimmed by 4 bases and V by 2 bases; bases with no gene match: 7. CDR1 ENHRY and CDR2 SYGVKD come from the germline V gene. The CDR3 DNA reads as TGTGCCATCAGTGAGAGGACAGGGCTCGGTTACGAGCAGTACTTC. This gives the protein CAISERTGLGYEQYF.

This clonotype was seen only once. The chain uses TRBV7-2 and TRBJ2-3, with D possibly TRBD2 on 6 matching bases. Per the germline V gene, CDR1 is SGHTA and CDR2 is FQGNSA. The CDR3 consists of 15 residues. V was clipped by 5 bases and J by 6 bases, with 18 bases between them. CDR3 sequence reads: CASSPPAGPPDTQYF. DNA of the CDR3: TGTGCCAGCAGCCCCCCGGCGGGGCCCCCCGATACGCAGTATTTT.